This TCR beta chain comes out of a study of blood T cells in healthy people across ages. Whole-study results and caveats: Across samples, TCR beta diversity tracked strongly with naive T cell percentage. The fall in TCR beta diversity per million T cells was roughly linear with age.

This clonotype has a single count. Its antigen is currently unknown. Combining a sample-barcoded 5' primer with a J-beta primer mix, a second PCR ran for roughly 7 to 11 cycles. TCRdb re-called the 5' RACE reads through MiXCR, storing one row per CDR3 protein. The sample yields about 1.7 million distinct CDR3 sequences, roughly 27% seen once. Germline V CDR1 and CDR2: DFQATT, SNEGSKA (reference sequence). The CDR3 has 16 residues. The trim removed 1 base at V and 3 bases at J, leaving 10 bases unmatched. The sample taken for sequencing was blood. The chain couples TRBV20-1 to TRBJ2-3; 7 bases line up with TRBD2. The receptor was isolated from a woman aged 25 to 39 in good health. The CDR3 nucleotides read TGCAGTGCTAGAGCCGGGTGGCGAGCGGGAACAGATACGCAGTATTTT. As protein: CSARAGWRAGTDTQYF.